Shown below are 30 T cell receptor beta chains from a single sample sequenced in a study of T-cell memory formation after mild COVID-19. TCRdb used MiXCR to reprocess the 5' RACE reads, holding one entry per CDR3 protein. The data hold 55,000 to 75,000 distinct CDR3 sequences, with approximately 30% observed a single time. Sequencing was carried out using PBMCs or a T cell subset sorted from them (not recorded which). The receptors were gathered from a man aged 18 to 29 who had mild COVID-19 (a few samples of this study predate the infection). Cell type and time point are not known.

The chain couples TRBV7-9 to TRBJ1-5, with D possibly TRBD1 on 5 matching bases. This CDR3 is built from 13 residues. V lost 1 base to trimming and J lost 7 bases, with 8 bases between them. Per germline, CDR1 SEHNR and CDR2 FQNEAQ (reference sequence). CDR3 nucleotide sequence: TGTGCCAGCAGCTTAGACCAGGGCCAGCCCCAGCATTTT. This translates into CASSLDQGQPQHF.

This clonotype was observed once. The chain carries TRBV28 and TRBJ2-1; 9 bases are shared with TRBD2. CDR1 is MDHEN, CDR2 SYDVKM, per germline. The CDR3 is made up of 17 amino acids. V lost 3 bases to trimming and J lost 2 bases; unmatched junction nucleotides: 8. As DNA, the CDR3 is TGTGCCAGCAGTTTCGGGACTAGCTGGCGAACCTACAATGAGCAGTTCTTC. Residues: CASSFGTSWRTYNEQFF.

This clonotype occurred a few times. The chain recombines TRBV4-3 with TRBJ2-1; no clear D. Trimming shortened V by 3 bases and J by 7 bases, and 10 bases separated the two germline ends. The CDR3 covers 13 residues. Germline lookup yields CDR1 LGHNA and CDR2 YSLEER. The CDR3 protein is CASSQVLENEQFF. CDR3 coding DNA: TGCGCCAGCAGCCAGGTCCTTGAGAATGAGCAGTTCTTC.

This clonotype appeared a few times. The CDR3 DNA sequence: TGTGCCAGCAGCTTAGGGGCTAGCGGGTTCACAGATACGCAGTATTTT. It is translated as CASSLGASGFTDTQYF. The chain uses TRBV11-2 and TRBJ2-3, with 8 bases identical to TRBD2. Germline V gene data show CDR1 as SGHAT and CDR2 as FQNNGV. The junction had 5 bases not matched to a gene; V was cut back by 1 base and J by 2 bases. CDR3 size: 16 residues.

The gene calls are TRBV5-1 and TRBJ1-5; unclear D gene. Germline V lookup: CDR1 SGHRS, CDR2 YFSETQ. The V end was cut by 0 bases, the J end by 5 bases, with 12 bases between. CDR3 length: 15 amino acids. CDR3: CASSLVGNAHQPQHF. The CDR3 DNA follows: TGCGCCAGCAGCTTGGTCGGGAACGCGCATCAGCCCCAGCATTTT.

The V gene is TRBV7-2, the J gene TRBJ2-3; the D is unclear. V dropped 2 bases and J dropped 0 bases, with 15 bases sitting between them. The CDR3 spans 17 residues. The germline V gene has CDR1 SGHTA and CDR2 FQGNSA. CDR3 amino acids: CASSLSVKDSSTDTQYF. The CDR3, as DNA: TGTGCCAGCAGCTTAAGTGTTAAGGATTCTAGCACAGATACGCAGTATTTT.

This clonotype has only a few counts. A read error may account for a junction end that differs from germline. This chain joins TRBV19 and TRBJ2-3; D may be TRBD1 (6 bases). Looked up from germline, CDR1 is LNHDA and CDR2 is SQIVND (reference sequence). The CDR3 runs to 11 residues. The CDR3: CARTSTGTQYF. CDR3 bases: TGTGCCAGAACATCGACAGGTACGCAGTATTTT.

The CDR3 DNA reads as TGTGCCAGCTCTAAGGACGGCCGCAATCAGCCCCAGCATTTT. This sequence encodes CASSKDGRNQPQHF. The genes are TRBV18 and TRBJ1-5, with D hard to call. The CDR3 runs to 14 residues. The germline V gene encodes CDR1 KGHSH and CDR2 LQKENI. The V and J ends lost 6 bases and 2 bases respectively, with 11 bases between them. Full variable domain (missing parts from reference TRBV18 and TRBJ1-5): NAGVMQNPRHLVRRRGQEARLRCSPMKGHSHVYWYRQLPEEGLKFMVYLQKENIIDESGMPKERFSAEFPKEGPSILRIQQVVRGDSAAYFCASSKDGRNQPQHFGDGTRLSIL.

This clonotype came up many times. The chain's CDR3 is CASSGTGWGSEQYF. The CDR3 coding sequence is TGTGCCAGCAGCGGAACCGGATGGGGGTCCGAGCAGTACTTC. J is TRBJ2-7 and V is TRBV9; either TRBD1 or TRBD2 may supply D (5 bases each). The CDR3 totals 14 residues. Trimming removed 3 bases from V and 6 bases from J, with 16 bases in between. The germline V gene encodes CDR1 SGDLS and CDR2 YYNGEE.

In this sample, this clonotype turned up a few times. The chain joins TRBV12-3 or TRBV12-4 to TRBJ2-7; 7 bases fit TRBD1. The V segment lost 5 bases and the J segment 2 bases; nucleotides outside the gene matches: 3. The CDR3 loop spans 13 amino acids. CDR3 loop: CASSNGQAYEQYF. For the CDR3, the DNA is TGTGCCAGCAGTAACGGACAGGCCTACGAGCAGTACTTC.

The rearrangement links TRBV20-1 to TRBJ2-1; D is possibly TRBD2 (6 bases). The CDR3 covers 16 residues. The germline gives CDR1 DFQATT, CDR2 SNEGSKA (reference sequence). Trimming took 4 bases from V and 4 from J, leaving 20 bases between them. The CDR3 loop reads CSAKRPSSDSYNEQFF. The CDR3 DNA reads as TGCAGTGCTAAGCGGCCTTCTAGCGACTCTTACAATGAGCAGTTCTTC.

V gene TRBV12-3 or TRBV12-4 combines with J gene TRBJ2-3; tentative D call: TRBD2 (7 bases). Trimming cost V 3 bases and J 6 bases, with 13 bases left between them. The CDR3 runs 14 residues. This chain's CDR3 is CASSLTGGPDTQYF. In DNA, the CDR3 is TGTGCCAGCAGTTTGACCGGGGGGCCGGATACGCAGTATTTT.

This chain joins TRBV12-3 or TRBV12-4 and TRBJ2-7; 9 bases are shared with TRBD1. The CDR3 sequence is 13 residues long. Germline trimming cut 4 bases from V and 5 bases from J; bases unmatched to any gene: 3. For the CDR3, the DNA is TGTGCCAGCAGTTCGGACAGGGGAGACGAGCAGTACTTC. The encoded protein is CASSSDRGDEQYF.

The chain's CDR3 is CASSYLGQGNTIYF. CDR3 bases: TGTGCCAGCAGTTACCTCGGACAGGGAAACACCATATATTTT. V and J are TRBV6-5 and TRBJ1-3, with D possibly TRBD1 on 6 matching bases. This CDR3 has 14 residues. V lost 2 bases, J lost 4 bases, and 9 bases lay in between. CDR1 and CDR2 (germline): MNHEY, SVGAGI.

The genes are TRBV20-1 and TRBJ2-1; 10 bases are a match to TRBD1. Germline V gene lookup returns CDR1 DFQATT and CDR2 SNEGSKA (reference sequence). The CDR3 consists of 16 residues. With V trimmed by 2 bases and J by 6 bases, 10 bases remained unmatched. CDR3 region: CSARNGDRGEGNEQFF. CDR3 coding DNA: TGCAGTGCTAGAAACGGGGACAGGGGAGAGGGCAATGAGCAGTTCTTC.

This clonotype was seen a few times. The gene calls are TRBV6-5 and TRBJ1-4; D ambiguous. The CDR3 length is 14 residues. Trimming left V 0 bases short and J 8 bases short, with 10 bases between. Germline V gene sequence: CDR1 MNHEY, CDR2 SVGAGI. CDR3 in amino acids: CASSYSGKGEKLFF. The CDR3 DNA is TGTGCCAGCAGTTACTCGGGAAAGGGCGAAAAACTGTTTTTT.

The chain recombines TRBV4-1 with TRBJ2-2; 9 nucleotides line up with TRBD2. Germline assignment: CDR1 MGHRA and CDR2 YSYEKL. This CDR3 has 18 amino acids. The trim removed 0 bases at V and 1 base at J, leaving 6 bases unmatched. CDR3: CASSQEIGGGENTGELFF. CDR3 in DNA: TGCGCCAGCAGCCAAGAGATTGGCGGGGGGGAGAACACCGGGGAGCTGTTTTTT.

This clonotype was seen at least ten times. The rearrangement joins TRBV14 to TRBJ2-3; 10 positions agree with TRBD2. Per the germline V gene, CDR1 is SGHDN and CDR2 is FVKESK. The CDR3 spans 17 residues. V gave up 2 bases and J gave up 1 base; unmatched junction bases: 6. This CDR3 is CASSQSTGTSGTDTQYF. The CDR3 DNA reads TGTGCCAGCAGCCAATCCACCGGGACTAGCGGCACAGATACGCAGTATTTT.

The chain combines TRBV7-9 with TRBJ2-7; D gene uncertain. Trimming took 5 bases from V and 4 from J, leaving 9 bases between them. The CDR3 consists of 12 residues. Germline loops: CDR1 SEHNR, CDR2 FQNEAQ (reference sequence). The CDR3 bases are TGTGCCAGCAGCGATACCGCGTACGAGCAGTACGTC. Its translation is CASSDTAYEQYV.

The gene calls are TRBV7-9 and TRBJ1-2, with 7 nucleotides matching TRBD1. V dropped 3 bases and J dropped 3; count of bases not matched to a gene: 7. In germline, CDR1 is SEHNR, CDR2 FQNEAQ (reference sequence). CDR3 length equals 15 residues. The CDR3: CASSLWNRGDYGYTF. For the CDR3, the DNA is TGTGCCAGCAGCTTGTGGAACAGGGGTGACTATGGCTACACCTTC. Supplemented by reference TRBV7-9 and TRBJ1-2, the full variable domain reads DTGVSQNPRHKITKRGQNVTFRCDPISEHNRLYWYRQTLGQGPEFLTYFQNEAQLEKSRLLSDRFSAERPKGSFSTLEIQRTEQGDSAMYLCASSLWNRGDYGYTFGSGTRLTVV.

The rearrangement uses TRBV5-1 and TRBJ1-4, with a possible D match to TRBD1 (5 bases). Trimming pared 1 base from V and 13 bases from J, leaving 17 bases between. The CDR3 is 14 residues long. Germline CDR1 and CDR2: SGHRS and YFSETQ. The CDR3 loop reads CASSLKGPAAALFF. CDR3 coding DNA: TGCGCCAGCAGCTTGAAGGGACCGGCGGCAGCACTGTTTTTT.

The genes are TRBV6-6 and TRBJ2-7; D is possibly TRBD1 or TRBD2 (6 bases each). This CDR3 is 16 amino acids long. Germline CDR1 MNHNY, CDR2 SVGAGI (reference sequence). The ends were cut back, 2 bases at V and 7 bases at J, with 21 bases in the middle. CDR3 amino acids: CASSYGGEASRGEQYV. The CDR3 region has the DNA TGTGCCAGCAGTTACGGGGGCGAGGCGAGCCGGGGGGAGCAGTACGTC.

The genes are TRBV9 and TRBJ2-1, with a possible D match to TRBD2 (5 bases). Trimming removed 3 bases at V and 2 bases at J, with 12 bases between. The germline V gene has CDR1 SGDLS and CDR2 YYNGEE. The CDR3 spans 15 residues. In DNA form, the CDR3 reads TGTGCCAGCAGCGGGAGCGGTGGCCCCTACAATGAGCAGTTCTTC. Residues: CASSGSGGPYNEQFF.

This clonotype showed up just a few times. The chain employs TRBV12-3 or TRBV12-4 and TRBJ2-5; D gene ambiguous. This CDR3 has 17 amino acids. V was pared by 6 bases and J by 7 bases, with 27 bases between. The CDR3 bases are TGTGCCAGCAGCACTACATTAGCCGGGTGGGTTTCGTGGACCCAGTACTTC. This encodes CASSTTLAGWVSWTQYF.

V usage is TRBV7-2 and J usage is TRBJ1-2; D remains unclear. V lost 3 bases and J 6 bases, leaving 11 bases between the germline ends. The CDR3 length is 13 residues. The germline CDR1 and CDR2 sequences are SGHTA and FQGNSA. CDR3 amino acids: CASSFSSVDGYTF. CDR3 bases: TGTGCCAGCAGCTTTTCTTCCGTGGATGGCTACACCTTC.

There are a few counts of this clonotype. The genes are TRBV28 and TRBJ2-7, with 10 bases matching TRBD1. Germline values: CDR1 MDHEN, CDR2 SYDVKM. Trimming at V came to 5 bases and at J to 0 bases, leaving 4 bases not matched to a gene. The CDR3 is 15 amino acids. The CDR3 reads CASSLTGGPSYEQYV. The CDR3 DNA sequence: TGTGCCAGCAGTCTGACAGGGGGCCCCTCCTACGAGCAGTACGTC.

The count of this clonotype is one. In DNA form, the CDR3 reads TGTGCCAGCAGTGAGACAGGGTGGAAAGAGACCCAGTACTTC. Residues: CASSETGWKETQYF. V gene TRBV25-1 combines with J gene TRBJ2-5; 7 positions match TRBD1. The CDR3 loop spans 14 amino acids. Germline-derived CDR1 and CDR2 are MGHDK and SYGVNS. V shed 3 bases, J shed 3 bases, and the junction held 4 bases outside the gene matches.

This clonotype occurred a few times. The chain combines TRBV6-2 or TRBV6-3 with TRBJ2-6; the match to TRBD1 covers 9 bases. V gave up 6 bases and J gave up 2 bases; unmatched junction bases: 5. The V gene's germline CDR1 is MNHEY and CDR2 SVGEGT. CDR3 length: 16 residues. CDR3 in DNA: TGTGCCAGCAGAACCTGGACAGGGGCTGGGGCCAACGTCCTGACTTTC. This encodes CASRTWTGAGANVLTF.

The V and J genes are TRBV6-5 and TRBJ2-5; TRBD1 matches at 11 bases. CDR1 MNHEY and CDR2 SVGAGI come from the germline V gene. The trim removed 2 bases at V and 5 bases at J, leaving 7 bases unmatched. This CDR3 spans 16 amino acids. The CDR3 protein is CASSYRTGGLLETQYF. In DNA form, the CDR3 reads TGTGCCAGCAGTTACCGGACAGGGGGCCTCCTGGAGACCCAGTACTTC.

This chain links TRBV11-2 with TRBJ2-1, with 10 bases matching TRBD1. V was pared by 4 bases and J by 6 bases, with 9 bases of the junction left unmatched. Germline V gene lookup returns CDR1 SGHAT and CDR2 FQNNGV. This CDR3 comprises 16 residues. The CDR3 loop reads CASSSIRGQGSNEQFF. The CDR3 nucleotides are TGTGCCAGCAGCTCAATCAGGGGACAGGGGTCCAATGAGCAGTTCTTC.